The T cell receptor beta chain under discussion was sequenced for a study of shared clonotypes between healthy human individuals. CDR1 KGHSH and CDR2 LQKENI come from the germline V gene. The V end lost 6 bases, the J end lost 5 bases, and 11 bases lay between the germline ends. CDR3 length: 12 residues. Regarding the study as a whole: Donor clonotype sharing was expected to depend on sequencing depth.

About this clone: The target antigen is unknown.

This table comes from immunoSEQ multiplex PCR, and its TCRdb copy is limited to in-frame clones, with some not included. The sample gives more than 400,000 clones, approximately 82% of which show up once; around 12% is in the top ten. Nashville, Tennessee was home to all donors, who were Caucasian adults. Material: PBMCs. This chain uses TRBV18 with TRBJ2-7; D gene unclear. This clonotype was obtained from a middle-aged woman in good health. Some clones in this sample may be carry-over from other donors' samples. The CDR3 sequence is CASSRSEDEQYF. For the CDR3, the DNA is TGTGCCAGCTCCCGTTCCGAGGACGAGCAGTACTTC.